This is a list of T cell receptor beta chains from one sample in a study of cytomegalovirus exposure and HLA in healthy donors. The assay was immunoSEQ multiplex PCR, and TCRdb's table has in-frame clones only and misses some. The sample includes about 120,000 clones, around two thirds seen only once; the top ten take nearly 9.5%. Sequenced: PBMCs. Every receptor here comes from a woman in her forties in good health and CMV-seropositive. Both conserved end residues are part of each CDR3.

CAISQLRAGNNEQFF TRBJ2-1 TRBV10-3
CASSQDWEGITEAFF TRBJ1-1 TRBV4-1
CSSSLGLDRINEKLFF TRBJ1-4 TRBV7-9
CASRVGANNYEQYF TRBJ2-7 TRBV18
CASSIVGGSDEAFF TRBJ1-1 TRBV19
CASSPRVWFAYNEQFF TRBJ2-1 TRBV27
CASSLSGGIPQYF TRBJ2-3 TRBV5-1
CASSVRSGINQPQHF TRBJ1-5 TRBV2
CASSRAGGPSEQFF TRBJ2-1 TRBV11-2
CASSQRGVGEAFF TRBJ1-1 TRBV21-1
CSARFSTEAFF TRBJ1-1 TRBV20-1
CASSLGRSSGNTIYF TRBJ1-3 TRBV7-8
CASSEEGAIWSNQPQHF TRBJ1-5 TRBV19
CASSALSGGRAVGETQYF TRBJ2-5 TRBV2
CASSQKYIQDRRDYPQETQYF TRBJ2-5 TRBV7-3
CASSKESGGYNEQFF TRBJ2-1 TRBV6-5
CASSPISGQGSNYGYTF TRBJ1-2 TRBV9